This is a list of T cell receptor beta chains from one sample in a study of metastatic and nonmetastatic thyroid tumors. TCRdb re-called the PCR reads with MiXCR. The sample contains about 22,000 clones, roughly 36% of which appear only once. Material for sequencing was blood. The receptor set was obtained from a male donor with papillary thyroid cancer or a benign thyroid nodule (not recorded which). Some clones in this sample may be carry-over from other donors' samples. Each CDR3 is given with its conserved first and last residue. Part of the rows lack a size; the others show once, few, many or a class for expanded clones.

NA,TRBV30,CAWSVHRNEQFF
few,TRBV7-2,CASSLGRAGGRYEQYF
few,TRBV6-1,CVSSPGPRPGYTF
NA,TRBV5-4,CASSTSDRDYGYTF
NA,TRBV11-3,CASSLETGSYEQYF
NA,TRBV19,CASSIAGLPMNTEAFF
many,TRBV12-3/TRBV12-4,CASSLARDRRGEKLFF
few,TRBV6-2/TRBV6-3,CASSYSTGRSNQPQHF
NA,TRBV30,CAWSVGTSTDTQYF
NA,TRBV20-1,CSATHSDPGTGELFF
many,TRBV7-9,CASRKSGTSFAGELFF
NA,TRBV20-1,CSANRLNYGYTF
once,TRBV30,CAWSDIGTTNEKLFF
NA,TRBV7-8,CASSLGNSNEQFF
many,TRBV11-2,CASSLRTPSTDTQYF